The 27 T cell receptor beta chains below all came from one sample that was sequenced in a study of T cells after yellow fever vaccination (dated by TCRdb to about 2019). Libraries were built with 5' RACE. Sequenced using an Illumina HiSeq 2500. TCRdb reran the public reads through fastp at Q25 and MiXCR, keeping productive beta chains. Every CDR3 protein is listed once, alongside the most common genes and DNA of its rows. This sample has 550,000 or so distinct CDR3 sequences in its table, and less than 20% of those were observed once. Roughly an eighth of the sample is held by the ten biggest clonotypes. In light of the paper, this sample's treatment or condition label describes: live attenuated yellow fever vaccine strain. The sample was PBMCs, taken 15 days after the yellow fever booster vaccination. All receptors come from a man aged 25 to 40 who received the YFV17D yellow fever vaccine.

The chain links TRBV7-9 to TRBJ2-3; TRBD2 matches at 8 bases. Germline V gives CDR1 SEHNR, CDR2 FQNEAQ (reference sequence). The V segment lost 7 bases and the J segment 6 bases; nucleotides outside the gene matches: 12. The CDR3 covers 15 residues. The CDR3 loop is CASTLAEGEGDTQYF. CDR3 nucleotide sequence: TGTGCCAGCACACTAGCGGAGGGGGAGGGGGATACGCAGTATTTT.

The sample holds a few counts of this clonotype. The chain uses TRBV5-1 and TRBJ2-7; D ambiguous. Germline values: CDR1 SGHRS, CDR2 YFSETQ. V lost 5 bases to trimming and J lost 1 base, with 13 bases between them. The CDR3 is 14 amino acids. CDR3 sequence reads: CASSPEAQSYEQYF. CDR3 coding DNA: TGCGCCAGCAGTCCTGAAGCGCAGTCCTACGAGCAGTACTTC. The full variable domain, its missing parts supplied by reference TRBV5-1 and TRBJ2-7, is KAGVTQTPRYLIKTRGQQVTLSCSPISGHRSVSWYQQTPGQGLQFLFEYFSETQRNKGNFPGRFSGRQFSNSRSEMNVSTLELGDSALYLCASSPEAQSYEQYFGPGTRLTVT.

The sample holds a few counts of this clonotype. This chain links TRBV29-1 with TRBJ2-7; D may be TRBD1 (5 bases). V lost 2 bases and J lost 1, with 12 bases in between. CDR1 and CDR2 (germline): SQVTM, ANQGSEA. The CDR3 has 14 amino acids. This chain's CDR3 is CSVEIDQGSYEQYF. CDR3 nucleotide sequence: TGCAGCGTTGAAATAGACCAGGGTTCCTACGAGCAGTACTTC.

In this sample, this clonotype turned up a few times. The chain is built from TRBV5-1 and TRBJ1-2, with TRBD1 matching 9 bases. Trimming cost V 4 bases and J 2 bases; bases outside gene matches: 6. Looked up from germline, CDR1 is SGHRS and CDR2 is YFSETQ. The CDR3 length is 15 residues. The CDR3: CASSISGTGNYGYTF. CDR3 in DNA: TGCGCCAGCAGCATAAGCGGGACAGGGAACTATGGCTACACCTTC.

The V gene is TRBV12-3 or TRBV12-4, the J gene TRBJ1-6; D not certain. The CDR3 sequence is 12 residues long. Trimming shortened V by 2 bases and J by 6 bases, and 2 bases separated the two germline ends. DNA of the CDR3: TGTGCCAGCAGTTTATTTAATTCACCCCTCCACTTT. This translates into CASSLFNSPLHF.

The chain combines TRBV28 with TRBJ2-1; 7 nucleotides line up with TRBD1. Germline V gives CDR1 MDHEN, CDR2 SYDVKM. This CDR3 region has 15 residues. Losses at the gene ends were 2 bases for V and 5 bases for J; bases not matched to a gene: 6. The chain's CDR3 is CASSLADRHHNEQFF. The CDR3 DNA follows: TGTGCCAGCAGTTTAGCGGACAGGCACCACAATGAGCAGTTCTTC.

The chain couples TRBV19 to TRBJ2-2; tentative D call: TRBD2 (5 bases). V shed 6 bases and J shed 3 bases, with 14 bases lying between them. CDR1 and CDR2 (germline): LNHDA, SQIVND (reference sequence). The CDR3 loop spans 15 amino acids. In DNA, the CDR3 is TGTGCCAGTAGGACGGACTTAATCGACACCGGGGAGCTGTTTTTT. Residues: CASRTDLIDTGELFF.

There are many counts of this clonotype. The chain recombines TRBV12-3 or TRBV12-4 with TRBJ2-1, with no clear D. The CDR3 contains 14 residues. Trimming stripped 8 bases from V and 4 bases from J, with 15 bases between. DNA for the CDR3: TGTGCCAGCCGCGAGACCCTAAAATACAATGAGCAGTTCTTC. Encoded protein: CASRETLKYNEQFF.

This clonotype was recorded at least ten times. V usage is TRBV7-2 and J usage is TRBJ2-7; D remains ambiguous. Trimming took 6 bases from V and 6 from J, leaving 9 bases between them. The germline V gene encodes CDR1 SGHTA and CDR2 FQGNSA. The CDR3 runs to 11 residues. The CDR3 nucleotides read TGTGCCAGCAGTCCGGGCCCCGAGCAGTACTTC. It yields the protein CASSPGPEQYF. The complete variable domain, with remaining parts taken from reference TRBV7-2 and TRBJ2-7, reads GAGVSQSPSNKVTEKGKDVELRCDPISGHTALYWYRQSLGQGLEFLIYFQGNSAPDKSGLPSDRFSAERTGGSVSTLTIQRTQQEDSAVYLCASSPGPEQYFGPGTRLTVT.

This clonotype has just a few counts. The chain has TRBV29-1 and TRBJ2-7; TRBD2 is a possible D gene (5 bases). Per germline, CDR1 SQVTM and CDR2 ANQGSEA. Trimming pared 2 bases from V and 1 base from J, leaving 6 bases between. CDR3 length equals 12 residues. Here the CDR3 reads CSVESGSYEQYF. The CDR3 coding sequence is TGCAGCGTTGAAAGCGGATCCTACGAGCAGTACTTC.

The chain carries TRBV6-2 or TRBV6-3 and TRBJ1-5; 7 bases map to TRBD1. V was clipped by 5 bases and J by 7 bases; unmatched bases: 5. CDR3 length equals 13 residues. Looked up from germline, CDR1 is MNHEY and CDR2 is SVGEGT. The CDR3 DNA follows: TGTGCCAGCAGTCCTCAGGGGGGGCAGCCCCAGCATTTT. Its protein is CASSPQGGQPQHF.

This clonotype occurred a few times. The CDR3 spells CASSPDGQAAQYF. The CDR3 region has the DNA TGCGCCAGCAGTCCGGACGGGCAGGCGGCCCAGTACTTC. The chain employs TRBV5-1 and TRBJ2-5; unclear D gene. The germline CDR1 and CDR2 sequences are SGHRS and YFSETQ. This CDR3 has 13 residues. The V end was cut by 5 bases, the J end by 9 bases, with 17 bases between. The complete variable domain, with remaining parts taken from reference TRBV5-1 and TRBJ2-5, reads KAGVTQTPRYLIKTRGQQVTLSCSPISGHRSVSWYQQTPGQGLQFLFEYFSETQRNKGNFPGRFSGRQFSNSRSEMNVSTLELGDSALYLCASSPDGQAAQYFGPGTRLLVL.

This clonotype was counted only a few times. The chain uses TRBV20-1 and TRBJ1-5; 7 bases are shared with TRBD1. V shed 5 bases, J shed 6 bases, and the junction held 13 bases outside the gene matches. From germline, CDR1 is DFQATT and CDR2 SNEGSKA (reference sequence). The CDR3 extends over 15 amino acids. CDR3: CSAPSGGGGSQPQHF. CDR3 DNA: TGCAGTGCTCCCTCGGGGGGAGGGGGCAGTCAGCCCCAGCATTTT.

This clonotype was detected only a few times. The chain carries TRBV6-5 and TRBJ1-1; TRBD1 might be the D (5 bases). This CDR3 contains 14 residues. The V gene lost 2 bases and the J gene lost 8 bases, with 15 bases spanning the gap. Germline values: CDR1 MNHEY, CDR2 SVGAGI. CDR3 protein: CASSYVGGVVEAFF. CDR3 in DNA: TGTGCCAGCAGTTACGTTGGGGGGGTCGTGGAAGCTTTCTTT.

This clonotype has only a few counts. The chain joins TRBV7-3 to TRBJ2-7; D perhaps matches TRBD1 (6 bases). CDR3 length: 15 amino acids. Between the trimmed V and J ends, which lost 5 bases and 3 bases, there was a span of 17 bases. CDR1 is SGHTA and CDR2 is FQGTGA in the germline V gene. Here the CDR3 DNA reads TGTGCCAGCAGCCCAAGCCCGACAGGTCTCTACGAGCAGTACTTC. It yields the protein CASSPSPTGLYEQYF.

This clonotype was picked up many times. The chain joins TRBV7-2 to TRBJ2-3, with 10 bases lining up with TRBD2. There are 15 residues in the CDR3. Germline V gene data show CDR1 as SGHTA and CDR2 as FQGNSA. With 4 bases clipped from V and 5 bases from J, the junction kept 6 bases outside the gene matches. The CDR3 sequence: CASSSSGSEGDTQYF. In DNA, the CDR3 is TGTGCCAGCAGCTCTAGCGGGAGCGAGGGAGATACGCAGTATTTT.

This sequence joins TRBV9 and TRBJ2-7, with D possibly TRBD2 on 6 matching bases. V lost 4 bases and J lost 4, with 15 bases in between. CDR1 is SGDLS and CDR2 is YYNGEE in the germline V gene. This CDR3 region has 14 residues. The CDR3 is CASSPGGTQYEQYF. The DNA for the CDR3 is TGTGCCAGCAGCCCCGGCGGGACGCAGTACGAGCAGTACTTC.

V usage is TRBV20-1 and J usage is TRBJ2-7; TRBD2 aligns across 7 bases. Germline V CDR1 and CDR2: DFQATT, SNEGSKA (reference sequence). This CDR3 comprises 13 residues. The chain's CDR3 is CSSSSGYSYEQYF. CDR3 bases: TGCAGCTCTTCTAGCGGCTACTCCTACGAGCAGTACTTC.

This clonotype has more than one count but fewer than ten. The rearrangement joins TRBV29-1 to TRBJ2-1; D is unresolved. The V gene lost 6 bases and the J gene lost 4 bases, with 10 bases spanning the gap. The V gene's germline CDR1 is SQVTM and CDR2 ANQGSEA. The CDR3 is 12 amino acids. The CDR3 bases are TGCAGCGTCACTCCCGAATACAATGAGCAGTTCTTC. Its protein is CSVTPEYNEQFF.

Regarding this clonotype: Relative to the germline gene, one junction end is altered; a read error may explain this. In DNA, the CDR3 is TGCGCCAGCAGCGTAGAGGTTGCGGGAGGGACGCAGTTCTTC. Its translation is CASSVEVAGGTQFF. The chain joins TRBV9 to TRBJ2-1; 9 nucleotides line up with TRBD2. Germline V gene lookup returns CDR1 SGDLS and CDR2 YYNGEE. The CDR3 loop spans 14 amino acids.

The V call is TRBV12-3 or TRBV12-4, the J call TRBJ2-7; 8 bases are a match to TRBD1. The J segment lost 5 bases and the V segment lost 6 bases, leaving 12 bases of the junction unmatched. CDR3 length: 15 residues. Written as DNA, the CDR3 is TGTGCCAGCAGACGAACTGGACAGGGTTTCCACGAGCAGTACTTC. Its protein is CASRRTGQGFHEQYF.

In its sample, this clonotype was seen a few times. The rearrangement joins TRBV10-3 to TRBJ2-7; 9 bases map to TRBD1. This CDR3 region has 13 residues. The junction had 8 bases not matched to a gene; V was cut back by 9 bases and J by 5 bases. Looked up from germline, CDR1 is ENHRY and CDR2 is SYGVKD. The CDR3 reads CAITGTGTDEQYF. The CDR3 DNA reads TGTGCCATAACCGGGACAGGGACCGACGAGCAGTACTTC.

The table lists this clonotype with a few counts. V usage is TRBV18 and J usage is TRBJ2-7; 10 bases fit TRBD1. The V gene's germline CDR1 is KGHSH and CDR2 LQKENI. J lost 6 bases, V lost 4 bases, and 3 bases had no gene match. This CDR3 is built from 13 residues. CDR3 sequence reads: CASSLDRGREQYF. In nucleotides, the CDR3 is TGTGCCAGCTCACTTGACAGGGGGCGCGAGCAGTACTTC. Full variable domain (rest looked up from reference TRBV18 and TRBJ2-7): NAGVMQNPRHLVRRRGQEARLRCSPMKGHSHVYWYRQLPEEGLKFMVYLQKENIIDESGMPKERFSAEFPKEGPSILRIQQVVRGDSAAYFCASSLDRGREQYFGPGTRLTVT.

This clonotype occurred a few times. The chain links TRBV3-1 to TRBJ2-1; D not resolved. V was pared by 1 base and J by 0 bases, with 4 bases between. Per the germline V gene, CDR1 is LGHDT and CDR2 is YNNKEL (reference sequence). The CDR3 covers 14 residues. CDR3 sequence (DNA): TGTGCCAGCAGCCAAGCCAGCTCCTACAATGAGCAGTTCTTC. It is translated as CASSQASSYNEQFF.

The chain joins TRBV12-3 or TRBV12-4 to TRBJ2-4; 12 positions agree with TRBD2. CDR3 length equals 14 residues. The V segment lost 4 bases and the J segment 7 bases; nucleotides outside the gene matches: 2. The CDR3 DNA sequence: TGTGCCAGCAGTTCTAGCGGGGGGGTGAACATTCAGTACTTC. Its protein is CASSSSGGVNIQYF.

This clonotype turned up a few times. The J gene is TRBJ2-2, the V gene TRBV29-1; D remains ambiguous. Germline values: CDR1 SQVTM, CDR2 ANQGSEA. V shed 0 bases and J shed 5 bases, with 7 bases lying between them. CDR3 length: 13 residues. The CDR3: CSVEDLGTGELFF. CDR3 DNA sequence: TGCAGCGTTGAAGACCTGGGGACCGGGGAGCTGTTTTTT.

This chain uses TRBV12-3 or TRBV12-4 with TRBJ2-7, with D possibly called TRBD1 or TRBD2 (5 bases each). With 3 bases removed from V and 0 bases from J, the gap between germline ends came to 15 bases. The CDR3 is made up of 16 amino acids. CDR3 protein: CASSLGRRTPSYEQYF. The CDR3 DNA is TGTGCCAGCAGTTTGGGACGACGGACCCCCTCCTACGAGCAGTACTTC.